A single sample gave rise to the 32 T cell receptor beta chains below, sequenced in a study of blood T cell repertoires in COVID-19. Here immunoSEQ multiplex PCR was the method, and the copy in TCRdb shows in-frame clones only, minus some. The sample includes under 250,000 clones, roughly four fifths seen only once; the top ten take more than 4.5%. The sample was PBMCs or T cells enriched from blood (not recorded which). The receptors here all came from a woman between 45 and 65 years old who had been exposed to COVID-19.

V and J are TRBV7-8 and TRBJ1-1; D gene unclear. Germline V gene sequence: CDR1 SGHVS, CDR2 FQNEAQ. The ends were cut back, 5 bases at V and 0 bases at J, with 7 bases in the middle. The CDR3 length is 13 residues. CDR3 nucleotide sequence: TGTGCCAGCAGCGTCGTTCTGAACACTGAAGCTTTCTTT. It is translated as CASSVVLNTEAFF.

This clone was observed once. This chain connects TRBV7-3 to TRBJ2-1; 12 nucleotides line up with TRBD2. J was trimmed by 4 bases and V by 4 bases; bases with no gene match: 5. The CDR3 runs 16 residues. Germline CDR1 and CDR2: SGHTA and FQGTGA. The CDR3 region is CASSSRLAGAYNEQFF. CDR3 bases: TGTGCCAGCAGCTCCCGACTAGCGGGAGCATACAATGAGCAGTTCTTC.

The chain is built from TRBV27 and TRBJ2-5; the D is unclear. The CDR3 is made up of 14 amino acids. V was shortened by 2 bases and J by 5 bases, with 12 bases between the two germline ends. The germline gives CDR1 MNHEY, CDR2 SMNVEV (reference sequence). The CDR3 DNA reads TGTGCCAGCAGTTTAAGAGGCCCCTCTGAGACCCAGTACTTC. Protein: CASSLRGPSETQYF.

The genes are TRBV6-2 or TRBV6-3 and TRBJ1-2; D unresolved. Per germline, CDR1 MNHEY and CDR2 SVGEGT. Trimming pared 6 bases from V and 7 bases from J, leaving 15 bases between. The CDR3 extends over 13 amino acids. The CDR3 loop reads CASSRDGEGGYTF. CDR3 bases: TGTGCCAGCAGCCGAGACGGAGAGGGTGGCTACACCTTC.

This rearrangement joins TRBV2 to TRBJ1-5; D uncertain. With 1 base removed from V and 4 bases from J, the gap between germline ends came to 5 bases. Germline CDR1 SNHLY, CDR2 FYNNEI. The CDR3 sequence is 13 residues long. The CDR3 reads CASSEEENQPQHF. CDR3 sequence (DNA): TGTGCCAGCAGTGAAGAGGAGAATCAGCCCCAGCATTTT.

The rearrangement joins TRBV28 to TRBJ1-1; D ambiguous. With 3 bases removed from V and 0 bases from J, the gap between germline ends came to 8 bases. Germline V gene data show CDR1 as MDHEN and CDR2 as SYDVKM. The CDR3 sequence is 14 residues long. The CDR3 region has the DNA TGTGCCAGCAGTTTTTTCTCTATGAACACTGAAGCTTTCTTT. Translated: CASSFFSMNTEAFF.

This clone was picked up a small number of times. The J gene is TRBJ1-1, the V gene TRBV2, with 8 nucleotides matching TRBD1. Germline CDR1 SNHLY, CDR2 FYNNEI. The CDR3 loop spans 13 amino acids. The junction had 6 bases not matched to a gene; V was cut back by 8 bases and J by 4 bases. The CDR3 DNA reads TGTGCCAGCGGGGGGACAGGCTCCACTGAAGCTTTCTTT. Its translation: CASGGTGSTEAFF.

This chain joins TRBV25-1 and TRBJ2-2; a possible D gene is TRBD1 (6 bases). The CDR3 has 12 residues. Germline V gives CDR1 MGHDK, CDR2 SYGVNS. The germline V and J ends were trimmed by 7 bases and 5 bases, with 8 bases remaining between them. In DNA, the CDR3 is TGTGCCAGCACAAGGGGGACCGGGGAGCTGTTTTTT. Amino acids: CASTRGTGELFF.

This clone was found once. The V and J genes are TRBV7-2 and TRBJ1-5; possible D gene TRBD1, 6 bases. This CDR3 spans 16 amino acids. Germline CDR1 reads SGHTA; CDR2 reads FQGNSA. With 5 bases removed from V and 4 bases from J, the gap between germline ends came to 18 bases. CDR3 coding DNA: TGTGCCAGCAGCAGGAAGGCACAGGGACCAAATCAGCCCCAGCATTTT. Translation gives CASSRKAQGPNQPQHF.

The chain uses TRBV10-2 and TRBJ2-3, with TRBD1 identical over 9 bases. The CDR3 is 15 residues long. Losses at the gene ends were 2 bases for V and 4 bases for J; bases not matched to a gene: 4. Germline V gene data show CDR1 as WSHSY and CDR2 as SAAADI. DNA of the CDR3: TGCGCCAGCAGTGAGCCGGGACAGGGAGCAGATACGCAGTATTTT. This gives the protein CASSEPGQGADTQYF.

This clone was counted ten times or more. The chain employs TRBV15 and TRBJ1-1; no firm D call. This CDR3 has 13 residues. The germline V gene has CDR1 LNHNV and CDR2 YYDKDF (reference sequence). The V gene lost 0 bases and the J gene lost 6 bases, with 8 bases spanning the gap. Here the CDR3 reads CATSRDRIAEAFF. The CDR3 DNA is TGTGCCACCAGCAGAGATAGAATCGCTGAAGCTTTCTTT.

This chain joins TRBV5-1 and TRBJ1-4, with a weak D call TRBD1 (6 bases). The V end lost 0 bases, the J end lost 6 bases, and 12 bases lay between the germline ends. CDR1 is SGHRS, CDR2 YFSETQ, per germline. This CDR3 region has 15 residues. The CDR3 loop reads CASSLGLRGDEKLFF. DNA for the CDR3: TGCGCCAGCAGCTTGGGACTCAGGGGAGATGAAAAACTGTTTTTT. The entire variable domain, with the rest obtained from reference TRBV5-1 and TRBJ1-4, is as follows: KAGVTQTPRYLIKTRGQQVTLSCSPISGHRSVSWYQQTPGQGLQFLFEYFSETQRNKGNFPGRFSGRQFSNSRSEMNVSTLELGDSALYLCASSLGLRGDEKLFFGSGTQLSVL.

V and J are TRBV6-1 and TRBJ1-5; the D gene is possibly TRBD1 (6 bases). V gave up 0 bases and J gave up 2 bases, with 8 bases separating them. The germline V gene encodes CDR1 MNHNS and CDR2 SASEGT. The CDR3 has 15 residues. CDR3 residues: CASSEATGRNQPQHF. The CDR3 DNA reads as TGTGCCAGCAGTGAAGCAACAGGGCGCAATCAGCCCCAGCATTTT.

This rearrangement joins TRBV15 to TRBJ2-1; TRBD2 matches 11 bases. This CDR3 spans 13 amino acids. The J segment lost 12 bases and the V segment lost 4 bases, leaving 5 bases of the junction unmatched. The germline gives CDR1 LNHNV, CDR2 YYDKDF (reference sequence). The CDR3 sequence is CATSISGGAVQFF. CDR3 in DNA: TGTGCCACCAGCATTAGCGGGGGGGCCGTGCAGTTCTTC.

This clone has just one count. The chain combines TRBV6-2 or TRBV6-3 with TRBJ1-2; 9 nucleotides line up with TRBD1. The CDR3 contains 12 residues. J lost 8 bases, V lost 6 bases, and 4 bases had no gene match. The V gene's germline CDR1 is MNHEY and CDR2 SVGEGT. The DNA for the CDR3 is TGTGCCAGCAGCCGGGACAGGGACGGCTACACCTTC. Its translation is CASSRDRDGYTF.

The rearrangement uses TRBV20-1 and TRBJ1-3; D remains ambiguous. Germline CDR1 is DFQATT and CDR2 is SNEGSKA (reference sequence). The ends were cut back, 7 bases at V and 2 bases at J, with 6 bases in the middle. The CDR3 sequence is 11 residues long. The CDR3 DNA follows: TGCAGTGTACACACTGGAAACACCATATATTTT. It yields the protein CSVHTGNTIYF.

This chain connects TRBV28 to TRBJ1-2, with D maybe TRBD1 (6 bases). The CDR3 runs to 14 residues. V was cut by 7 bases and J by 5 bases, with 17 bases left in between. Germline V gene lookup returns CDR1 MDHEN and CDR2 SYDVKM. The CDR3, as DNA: TGTGCCAGCACCGTCTCGACAGGCGGGTATGGCTACACCTTC. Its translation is CASTVSTGGYGYTF.

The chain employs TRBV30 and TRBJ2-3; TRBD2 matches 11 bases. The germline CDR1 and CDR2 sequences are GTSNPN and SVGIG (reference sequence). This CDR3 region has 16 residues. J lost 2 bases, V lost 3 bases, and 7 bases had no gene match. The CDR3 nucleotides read TGTGCCTGGAGCAGGGGACTAGCGGAGAACACAGATACGCAGTATTTT. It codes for CAWSRGLAENTDTQYF. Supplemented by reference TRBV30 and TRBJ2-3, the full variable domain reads SQTIHQWPATLVQPVGSPLSLECTVEGTSNPNLYWYRQAAGRGLQLLFYSVGIGQISSEVPQNLSASRPQDRQFILSSKKLLLSDSGFYLCAWSRGLAENTDTQYFGPGTRLTVL.

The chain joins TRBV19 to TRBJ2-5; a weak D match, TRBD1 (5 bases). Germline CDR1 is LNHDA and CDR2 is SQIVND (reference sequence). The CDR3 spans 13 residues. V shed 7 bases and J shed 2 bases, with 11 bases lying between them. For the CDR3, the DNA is TGTGCCAGTAAGGGGCACCTACAAGAGACCCAGTACTTC. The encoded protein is CASKGHLQETQYF.

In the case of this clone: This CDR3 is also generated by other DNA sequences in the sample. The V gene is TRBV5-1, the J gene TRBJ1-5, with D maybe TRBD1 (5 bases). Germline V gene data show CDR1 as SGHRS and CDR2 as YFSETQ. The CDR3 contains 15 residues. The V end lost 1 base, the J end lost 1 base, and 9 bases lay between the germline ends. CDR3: CASSLRGGSNQPQHF. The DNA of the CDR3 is TGCGCCAGCAGCTTGCGCGGGGGGAGCAATCAGCCCCAGCATTTT.

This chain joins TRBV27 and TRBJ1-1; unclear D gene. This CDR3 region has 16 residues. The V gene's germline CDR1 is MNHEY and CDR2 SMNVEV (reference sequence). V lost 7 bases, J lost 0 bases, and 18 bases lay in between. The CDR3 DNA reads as TGTGCCAGCACTACCCTACTTGCGGGTATGAACACTGAAGCTTTCTTT. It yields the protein CASTTLLAGMNTEAFF.

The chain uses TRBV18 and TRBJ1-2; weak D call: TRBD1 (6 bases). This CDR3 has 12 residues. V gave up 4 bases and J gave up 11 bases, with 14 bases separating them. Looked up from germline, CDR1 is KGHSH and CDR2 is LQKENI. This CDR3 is CASSHDRPPYTF. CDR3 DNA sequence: TGTGCCAGCTCACACGACAGGCCACCGTACACCTTC.

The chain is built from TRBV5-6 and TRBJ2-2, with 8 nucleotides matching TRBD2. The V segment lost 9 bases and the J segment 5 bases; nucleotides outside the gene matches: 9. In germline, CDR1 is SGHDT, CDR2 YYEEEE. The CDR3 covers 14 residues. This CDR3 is CATRSGGRTGELFF. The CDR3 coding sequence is TGTGCCACCAGATCGGGGGGGCGAACCGGGGAGCTGTTTTTT.

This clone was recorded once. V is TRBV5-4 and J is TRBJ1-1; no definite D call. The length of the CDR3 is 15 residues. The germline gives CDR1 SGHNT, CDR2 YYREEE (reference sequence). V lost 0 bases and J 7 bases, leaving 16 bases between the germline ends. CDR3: CASSLGPGLINEAFF. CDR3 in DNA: TGTGCCAGCAGCTTGGGCCCCGGACTGATAAATGAAGCTTTCTTT.

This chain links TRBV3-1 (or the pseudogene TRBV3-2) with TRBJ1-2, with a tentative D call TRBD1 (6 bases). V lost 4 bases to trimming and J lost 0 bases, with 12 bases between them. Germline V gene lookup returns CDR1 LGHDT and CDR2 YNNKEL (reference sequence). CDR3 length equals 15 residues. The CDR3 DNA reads TGTGCCAGCAGCCGGAGACAGGTGGCTAACTATGGCTACACCTTC. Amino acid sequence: CASSRRQVANYGYTF.

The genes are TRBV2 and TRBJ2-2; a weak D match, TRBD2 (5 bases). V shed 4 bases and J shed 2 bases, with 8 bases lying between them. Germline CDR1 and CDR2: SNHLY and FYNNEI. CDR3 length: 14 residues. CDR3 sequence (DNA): TGTGCCAGCAGTGGAGGGAGTAACACCGGGGAGCTGTTTTTT. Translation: CASSGGSNTGELFF.

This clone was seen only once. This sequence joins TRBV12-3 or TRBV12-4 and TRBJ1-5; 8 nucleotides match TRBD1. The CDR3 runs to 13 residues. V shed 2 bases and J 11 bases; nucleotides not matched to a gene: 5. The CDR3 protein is CASSLLGQGTQHF. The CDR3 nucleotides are TGTGCCAGCAGTTTACTCGGACAGGGCACCCAGCATTTT.

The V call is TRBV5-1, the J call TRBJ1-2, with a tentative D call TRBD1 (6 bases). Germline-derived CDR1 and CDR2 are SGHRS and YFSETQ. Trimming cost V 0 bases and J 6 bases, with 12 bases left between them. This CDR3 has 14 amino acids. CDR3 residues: CASSLAGVRNGYTF. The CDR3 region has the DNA TGCGCCAGCAGCTTGGCAGGGGTCCGCAATGGCTACACCTTC.

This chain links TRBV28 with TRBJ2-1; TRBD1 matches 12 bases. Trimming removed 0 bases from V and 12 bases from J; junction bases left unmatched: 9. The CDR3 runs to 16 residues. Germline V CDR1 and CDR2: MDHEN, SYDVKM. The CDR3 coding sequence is TGTGCCAGCAGTTTATGGGGGACAGGGGGCGGGCGAGCGCAGTTCTTC. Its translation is CASSLWGTGGGRAQFF.

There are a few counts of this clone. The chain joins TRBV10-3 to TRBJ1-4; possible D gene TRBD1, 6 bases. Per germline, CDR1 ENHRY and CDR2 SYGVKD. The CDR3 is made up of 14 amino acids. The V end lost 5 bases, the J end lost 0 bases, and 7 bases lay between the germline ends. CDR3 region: CAISRTATNEKLFF. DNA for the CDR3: TGTGCCATCAGTCGGACAGCAACTAATGAAAAACTGTTTTTT.

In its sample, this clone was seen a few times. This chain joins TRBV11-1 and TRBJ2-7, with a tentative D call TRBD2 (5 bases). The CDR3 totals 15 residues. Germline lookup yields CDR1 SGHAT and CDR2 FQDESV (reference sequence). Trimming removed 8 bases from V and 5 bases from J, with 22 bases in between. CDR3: CASGDGGSIGNEQYF. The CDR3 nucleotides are TGTGCCAGCGGTGATGGCGGGTCCATAGGAAACGAGCAGTACTTC.

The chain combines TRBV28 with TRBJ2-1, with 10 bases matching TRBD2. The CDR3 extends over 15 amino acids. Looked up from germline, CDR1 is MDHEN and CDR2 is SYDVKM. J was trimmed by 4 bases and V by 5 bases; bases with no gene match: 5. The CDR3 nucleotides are TGTGCCAGCAGTCTACTAGCGGGACCTTACAATGAGCAGTTCTTC. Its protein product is CASSLLAGPYNEQFF.